This TCR beta chain appears in the sequencing data of a study of T cells in Graves' hyperthyroidism and ophthalmopathy. Amplified TCR beta CDR3 regions derived from RNA transcripts. The HTBI primer set served for first-round RT-PCR of the TCR CDR3. TCRdb re-called the multiplex PCR reads through MiXCR, storing one row per CDR3 protein. The top ten clones hold 8.9% of a sample with roughly 800,000 distinct CDR3 sequences, 35% to 40% of them seen once. This clonotype was counted between two and nine times. No progression to ophthalmopathy during 18 months of follow-up defined stable disease. Germline lookup yields CDR1 LGHNA and CDR2 YNFKEQ. This CDR3 spans 13 amino acids. Between the trimmed V and J ends, which lost 0 bases and 8 bases, there was a span of 5 bases.

This sequence was found in a man in his late teens or twenties with Graves' hyperthyroidism. The chain has TRBV4-2 and TRBJ1-6, with unresolved D. Input material: blood. The CDR3 DNA follows: TGTGCCAGCAGCCAAGACTGGGATTCACCCCTCCACTTT. This encodes CASSQDWDSPLHF.